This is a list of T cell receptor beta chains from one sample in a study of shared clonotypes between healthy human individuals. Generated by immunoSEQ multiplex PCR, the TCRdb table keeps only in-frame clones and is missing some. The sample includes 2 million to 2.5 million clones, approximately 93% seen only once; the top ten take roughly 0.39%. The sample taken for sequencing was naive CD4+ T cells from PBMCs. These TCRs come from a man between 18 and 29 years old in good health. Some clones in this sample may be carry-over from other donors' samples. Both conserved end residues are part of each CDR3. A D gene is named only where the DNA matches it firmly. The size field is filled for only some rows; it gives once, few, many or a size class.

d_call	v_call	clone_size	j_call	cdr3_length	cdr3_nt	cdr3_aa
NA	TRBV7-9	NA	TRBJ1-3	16	TGTGCCAGCAGCGCCCCCCGGGGCAGCTCTGGAAACACCATATATTTT	CASSAPRGSSGNTIYF
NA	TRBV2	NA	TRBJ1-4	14	TGTGCCAGCAGTTCCACAGGGTTTCGAGAAAAACTGTTTTTT	CASSSTGFREKLFF
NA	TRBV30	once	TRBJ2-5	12	TGTGCCTGGTCCAGGACGGACGAGACCCAGTACTTC	CAWSRTDETQYF
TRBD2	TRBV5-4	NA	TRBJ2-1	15	TGTGCCAGCAGCTTAATAAGCGGGAGGGTGGGTGAGCAGTTCTTC	CASSLISGRVGEQFF
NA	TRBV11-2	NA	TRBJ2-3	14	TGTGCCAGCAGCTTAGTTTCGGGGACAGATACGCAGTATTTT	CASSLVSGTDTQYF
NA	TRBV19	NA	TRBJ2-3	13	TGTGCCAGTAGGATACAGGGTTCCGATACGCAGTATTTT	CASRIQGSDTQYF
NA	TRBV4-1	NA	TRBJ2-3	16	TGCGCCAGCAGCCAAGATAAGTCCCCCCTAACTCATACGCAGTATTTT	CASSQDKSPLTHTQYF
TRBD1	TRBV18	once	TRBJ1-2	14	TGTGCCAGCTCAACGGGACAGGGGGGATATGGCTACACCTTC	CASSTGQGGYGYTF
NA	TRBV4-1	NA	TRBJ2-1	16	TGCGCCAGCAGCCACCCCGCAGCCTCGAAAAACAATGAGCAGTTCTTC	CASSHPAASKNNEQFF
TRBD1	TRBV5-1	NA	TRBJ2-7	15	TGCGCCAGCAGCAAAGACAGGGGGACCCCCTACGAGCAGTACTTC	CASSKDRGTPYEQYF
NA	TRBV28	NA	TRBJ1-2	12	TGTGCCAGCGGAGTTTCTGTTCGCGGCTACACCTTC	CASGVSVRGYTF
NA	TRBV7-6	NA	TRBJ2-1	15	TGTGCCAGCAGCTTCCCCCTAGCACTTGTGGTTGAGCAGTTCTTC	CASSFPLALVVEQFF
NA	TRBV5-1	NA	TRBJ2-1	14	TGCGCCAGCAGCCCCGGCGGAGGCTACAATGAGCAGTTCTTC	CASSPGGGYNEQFF
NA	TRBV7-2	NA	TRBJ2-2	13	TGTGCCAGCAGCCCCCTTGGGGCCGGGGAGCTGTTTTTT	CASSPLGAGELFF
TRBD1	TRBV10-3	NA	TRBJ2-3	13	TGTGCCACCGTGCAGGGGGGCACAGATACGCAGTATTTT	CATVQGGTDTQYF
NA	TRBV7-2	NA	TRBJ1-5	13	TGTGCCAGCAGCGAGACTCGGGGGCAGCCCCAGCATTTT	CASSETRGQPQHF
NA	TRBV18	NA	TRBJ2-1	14	TGTGCCAGCTCACCACCCCCACGGGGGCAGGAGCAGTTCTTC	CASSPPPRGQEQFF
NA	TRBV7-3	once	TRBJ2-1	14	TGTGCCAGCAGCCCGGAAGACGGAACCAATGAGCAGTTCTTC	CASSPEDGTNEQFF
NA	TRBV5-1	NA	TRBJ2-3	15	TGCGCCAGCAGCTTCTCCCCAGGGACCACAGATACGCAGTATTTT	CASSFSPGTTDTQYF
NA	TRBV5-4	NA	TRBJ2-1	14	TGTGCCAGCAGCTTGAACCAGGCCGGGCATGAGCAGTTCTTC	CASSLNQAGHEQFF
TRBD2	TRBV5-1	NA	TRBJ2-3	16	TGCGCCAGCAGCTTGGGGCATAGCGGGAAAACAGATACGCAGTATTTT	CASSLGHSGKTDTQYF
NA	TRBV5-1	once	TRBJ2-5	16	TGCGCCAGCAGCCATGGGACAAGTACTAGGCTGGAGACCCAGTACTTC	CASSHGTSTRLETQYF
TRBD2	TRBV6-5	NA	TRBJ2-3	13	TGTGCCACCCACAGCGGGGCTACAGATACGCAGTATTTT	CATHSGATDTQYF
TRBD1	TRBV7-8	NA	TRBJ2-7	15	TGTGCCAGCAGCTTAGCCTACAGGGGCCCCTACGAGCAGTACTTC	CASSLAYRGPYEQYF